This TCR beta chain was found in a study of glioma-infiltrating T cells. The iRepertoire nested amplicon-rescue multiplex PCR amplified TCR alpha and beta CDR3s from RNA. TCRdb redid the calling of the multiplex PCR reads with MiXCR, one entry per CDR3 protein. Among about 22,000 distinct CDR3 sequences listed, about 22% were seen once. Study-level points and caveats: Non-neoplastic patients had below-expected tissue-blood divergence, while all gliomas exceeded expectation.

The table lists this clonotype with many counts. Its antigen is unidentified. CDR1 and CDR2 from the germline V gene are DFQATT and SNEGSKA (reference sequence). The CDR3 covers 16 residues. The V end was cut by 0 bases, the J end by 2 bases, with 16 bases between. Input material: glioma tissue, nonneoplastic brain tissue, or PBMCs (not recorded which). The V and J genes are TRBV20-1 and TRBJ2-5; possible D gene TRBD1, 6 bases. The receptor's source is a human donor with low-grade glioma or glioblastoma, undergoing nonglioma brain surgery, or in good health (not recorded which). CDR3 in amino acids: CSARDRVLGAQETQYF. The CDR3 DNA sequence: TGCAGTGCTAGAGACAGGGTATTGGGGGCACAAGAGACCCAGTACTTC.